This T cell receptor beta chain appears in the sequencing data of a study of blood T cell repertoires in COVID-19. Study in general: The samples span acute and convalescent COVID-19 from the United States, Italy and Spain.

Germline V gene data show CDR1 as SGHNT and CDR2 as YENEEA. The CDR3 contains 16 residues. V lost 2 bases and J lost 0, with 14 bases in between. Authors' data handling: Nucleated cell number was recorded as an estimate derived from reference gene primer amplification. Profiled with immunoSEQ multiplex PCR; TCRdb holds only in-frame clones, not every one. That table gives V, J and clone size, and the DNA gave D and trimming. The top ten clones hold 24% of a sample with approximately 94,000 clones, about 80% of them seen once. Sequenced sample: peripheral blood. This receptor was obtained from a human donor in a cohort sampled during active COVID-19. The gene calls are TRBV11-3 and TRBJ2-7; possibly TRBD2 for D (5 bases). This CDR3 is CASSLSGAESSYEQYF. In DNA, the CDR3 is TGTGCCAGCAGCTTAAGCGGCGCCGAGAGCTCCTACGAGCAGTACTTC.